This TCR beta chain stems from a study of T cells in Graves' hyperthyroidism and ophthalmopathy (dated by TCRdb to about 2019). About the full investigation: Peripheral blood samples were taken at initial diagnosis, before any treatment was given. To identify TCR V-J signatures that set the groups apart, the researchers used a discovery cohort of about a hundred patients, made up of about 44 with Graves' ophthalmopathy and 55 to 65 with stable Graves' hyperthyroidism. An independent validation cohort of around 19 hyperthyroidism patients and roughly 16 patients who later progressed to ophthalmopathy tested prospective prediction of ophthalmopathy. The 100 discovery patients were randomly split 7:3 into training and test sets. Thyroid tissue and blood T-cell repertoires from six Graves' hyperthyroidism patients were also compared in the study. After blood sampling, hyperthyroidism patients were treated with methimazole at a starting dose of 30 mg daily, and ophthalmopathy patients were treated with high-dose intravenous methylprednisolone. According to the paper, TCR Vbeta CDR3 sequencing was carried out on about 140 peripheral blood samples, which came from some 41 ophthalmopathy, some 73 hyperthyroidism and approximately 17 progressor patients.

The TCR beta CDR3 regions were amplified from the RNA transcripts. The TCR CDR3 was subjected to a first round of RT-PCR using the HTBI primer set and the Qiagen OneStep RT-PCR kit. A second multiplex PCR round built the libraries, followed by size selection and purification. Libraries were sequenced paired-end with 100 bp reads on an Illumina HiSeq2000. Regarding the original processing steps: SOAPnuke was used to process the raw data, removing reads that contained adapters or uncalled bases, had a mean Phred below 15, or lacked an exact match to the constant primer or identifier. COPE v1.2.5 was used to merge high-quality paired reads, and clonotypes were defined as unique nucleotide sequences. MiTCR v1.1 was used to align the clonotypes against IMGT TRBV, TRBD and TRBJ reference segments. Analysis was restricted to V-J combinations with a frequency above 0.0001, which covered 98% to 99.2% of repertoires. A TCS score was defined as the ratio of F50 (clonal expansion) to E x V (chaos), with BLOSUM62-based TCRdist applied between CDR3 peptides within each V-J. Welch's t-statistics and random forest reduced around 510 V-J features to 13, which were used in a naive Bayes classifier (R e1071). The Morisita-Horn index was used to measure how similar the thyroid and blood repertoires were. The public reads were run again by TCRdb, first through fastp at Q25 and then through MiXCR, and only productive beta chains were kept. Rows matching on CDR3 protein sequence are summarized as one entry with the most common DNA and genes. The V and J calls shown here were made by TCRdb, not taken from the authors' results. Counted in this sample were hundreds of thousands of distinct CDR3 sequences; roughly 37% of them appeared once. The ten top clones hold over 8% of the sample.

Summary of the overall study and its limitations: Sample size was not statistically predetermined, and blinding of investigators to group allocation was not performed. In cross-validation, a model built on a 13 V-J signature told ophthalmopathy apart from stable hyperthyroidism with about 90% sensitivity and approximately 84% specificity, and in testing the same model reached 80%/75%. Blood samples also contained most of the expanded thyroid clonotypes (frequency above 0.001), which suggests that blood repertoires may reflect thyroid immune responses. In validation, progression to ophthalmopathy was predicted by the model with 55% to 71% sensitivity and nearly 75% specificity, a median of around 6.5 months before onset.

Stable Graves' hyperthyroidism was defined as no progression to ophthalmopathy during 18 months of follow-up. Hyperthyroidism patients were newly diagnosed, with disease duration under 2 months, and aged 18 to 65 years. Patients with uncontrolled infections, other autoimmune diseases, pregnancy or lactation were excluded. Diagnoses were established on the basis of clinical symptoms, serum thyroxine and TRAb, thyroid ultrasound, and orbital computed tomography. Ficoll-Paque density gradient centrifugation was used to isolate PBMCs from 9.5 to 10 ml of fresh peripheral blood. Total RNA was extracted with Trizol reagent, and quality was checked on an Agilent 2100 Bioanalyzer. V was cut back by 2 bases and J by 5 bases, leaving a gap of 13 bases between them. From cysteine to phenylalanine, the CDR3 is 14 amino acids long. Of all the DNA, just the CDR3 is kept, 42 bases in frame from base 1. In the germline V gene, CDR1 corresponds to SGHDT and CDR2 to YYEEEE.

As for this clonotype: Its recognized antigen is unknown. Per-nucleotide qualities are absent, and no much larger clonotype sits a single base away.

What was sequenced was blood. The rearranged segments are TRBV5-6 and TRBJ1-1, with no confident D gene call. This clonotype was obtained from a man aged 18 to 29 with Graves' hyperthyroidism. The CDR3 has the sequence CASSFPGRGTEAFF. The DNA sequence is as follows: TGTGCCAGCAGCTTTCCCGGACGAGGTACTGAAGCTTTCTTT.